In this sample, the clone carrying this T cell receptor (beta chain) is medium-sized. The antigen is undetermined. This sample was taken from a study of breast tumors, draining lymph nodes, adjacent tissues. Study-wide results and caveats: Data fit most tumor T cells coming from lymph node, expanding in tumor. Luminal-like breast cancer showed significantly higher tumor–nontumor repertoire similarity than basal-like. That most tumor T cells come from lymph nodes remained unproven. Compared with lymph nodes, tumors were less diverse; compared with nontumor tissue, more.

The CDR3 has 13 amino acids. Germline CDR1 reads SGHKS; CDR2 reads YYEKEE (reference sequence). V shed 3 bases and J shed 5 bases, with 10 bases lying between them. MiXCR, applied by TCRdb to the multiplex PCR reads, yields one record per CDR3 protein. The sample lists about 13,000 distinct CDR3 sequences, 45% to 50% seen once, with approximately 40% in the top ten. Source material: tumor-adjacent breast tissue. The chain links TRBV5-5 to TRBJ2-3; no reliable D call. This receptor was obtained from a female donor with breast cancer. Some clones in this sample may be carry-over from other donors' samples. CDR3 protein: CASSWASEDTQYF. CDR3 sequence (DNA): TGTGCCAGCAGCTGGGCGAGCGAAGATACGCAGTATTTT.